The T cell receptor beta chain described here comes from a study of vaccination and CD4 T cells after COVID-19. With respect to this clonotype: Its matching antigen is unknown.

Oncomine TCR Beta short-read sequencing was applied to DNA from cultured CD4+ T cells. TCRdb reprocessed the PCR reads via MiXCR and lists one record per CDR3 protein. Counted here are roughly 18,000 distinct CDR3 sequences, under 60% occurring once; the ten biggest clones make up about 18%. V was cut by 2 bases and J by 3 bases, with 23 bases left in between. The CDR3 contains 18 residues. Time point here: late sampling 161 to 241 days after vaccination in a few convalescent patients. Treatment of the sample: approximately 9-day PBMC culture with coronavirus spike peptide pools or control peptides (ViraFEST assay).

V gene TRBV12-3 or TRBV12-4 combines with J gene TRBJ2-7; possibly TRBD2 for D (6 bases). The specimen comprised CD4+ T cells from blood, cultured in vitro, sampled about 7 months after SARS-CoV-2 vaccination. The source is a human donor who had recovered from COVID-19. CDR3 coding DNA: TGTGCCAGCAGTTTATTTGTCTTGGGGGGAGTGGTATACTACGAGCAGTACTTC. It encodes CASSLFVLGGVVYYEQYF.